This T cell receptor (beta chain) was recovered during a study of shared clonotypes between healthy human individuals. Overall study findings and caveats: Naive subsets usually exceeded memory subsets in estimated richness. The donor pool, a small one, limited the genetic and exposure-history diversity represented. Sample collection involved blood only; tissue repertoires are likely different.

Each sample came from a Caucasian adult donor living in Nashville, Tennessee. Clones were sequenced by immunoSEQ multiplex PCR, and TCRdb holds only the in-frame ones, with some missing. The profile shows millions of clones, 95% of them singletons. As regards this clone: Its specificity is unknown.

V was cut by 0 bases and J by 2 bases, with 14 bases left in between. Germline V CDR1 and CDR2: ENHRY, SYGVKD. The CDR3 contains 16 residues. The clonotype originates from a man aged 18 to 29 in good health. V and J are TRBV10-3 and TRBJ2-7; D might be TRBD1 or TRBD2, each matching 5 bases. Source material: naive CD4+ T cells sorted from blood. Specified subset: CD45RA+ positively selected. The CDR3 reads CAISESPPGSTYEQYF. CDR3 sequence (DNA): TGTGCCATCAGTGAGTCACCACCAGGGAGTACCTACGAGCAGTACTTC.